This T cell receptor (beta chain) is from a study of blood T cell repertoires in COVID-19. Germline V gene sequence: CDR1 LGHDT, CDR2 YNNKEL (reference sequence). Trimming stripped 0 bases from V and 2 bases from J, with 11 bases between. CDR3 length: 15 amino acids. The method was immunoSEQ multiplex PCR; TCRdb's version includes in-frame clones alone and lacks a portion of them. The repertoire holds around 160,000 clones, roughly 84% seen once, with 35% to 45% in the top ten. The J gene is TRBJ2-7, the V gene TRBV3-1 (or the pseudogene TRBV3-2); possibly TRBD1 for D (6 bases). The origin of this receptor is a human donor in a cohort sampled during active COVID-19. Sequencing was performed on peripheral blood. CDR3 protein: CASSQDPGAAYEQYF. The CDR3 DNA reads as TGTGCCAGCAGCCAAGACCCAGGGGCGGCCTACGAGCAGTACTTC.